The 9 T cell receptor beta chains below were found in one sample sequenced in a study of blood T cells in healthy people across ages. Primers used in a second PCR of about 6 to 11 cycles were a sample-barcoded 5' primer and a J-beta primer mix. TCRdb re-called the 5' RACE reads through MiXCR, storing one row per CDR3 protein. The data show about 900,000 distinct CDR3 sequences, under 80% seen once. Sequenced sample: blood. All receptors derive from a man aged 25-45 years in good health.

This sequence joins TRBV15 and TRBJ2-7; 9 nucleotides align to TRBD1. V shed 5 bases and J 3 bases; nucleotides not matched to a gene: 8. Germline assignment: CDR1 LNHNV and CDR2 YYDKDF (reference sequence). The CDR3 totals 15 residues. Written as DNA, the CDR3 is TGTGCCACCAGCGGGGACAGGGAAAGTGTCTACGAGCAGTACTTC. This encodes CATSGDRESVYEQYF. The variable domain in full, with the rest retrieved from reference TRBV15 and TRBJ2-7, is DAMVIQNPRYQVTQFGKPVTLSCSQTLNHNVMYWYQQKSSQAPKLLFHYYDKDFNNEADTPDNFQSRRPNTSFCFLDIRSPGLGDTAMYLCATSGDRESVYEQYFGPGTRLTVT.

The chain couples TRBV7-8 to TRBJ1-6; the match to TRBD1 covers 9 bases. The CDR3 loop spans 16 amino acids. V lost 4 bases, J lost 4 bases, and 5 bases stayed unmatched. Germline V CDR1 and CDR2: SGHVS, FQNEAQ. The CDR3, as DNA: TGTGCCAGCAGCTCGACAGGGGGGCGATATAATTCACCCCTCCACTTT. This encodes CASSSTGGRYNSPLHF.

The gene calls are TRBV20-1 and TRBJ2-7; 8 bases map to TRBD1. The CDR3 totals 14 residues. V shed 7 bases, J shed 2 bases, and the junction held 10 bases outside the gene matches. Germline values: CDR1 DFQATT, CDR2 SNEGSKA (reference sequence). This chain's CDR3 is CSVGRTGLAYEQYF. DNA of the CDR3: TGCAGTGTTGGGAGGACAGGGTTGGCCTACGAGCAGTACTTC.

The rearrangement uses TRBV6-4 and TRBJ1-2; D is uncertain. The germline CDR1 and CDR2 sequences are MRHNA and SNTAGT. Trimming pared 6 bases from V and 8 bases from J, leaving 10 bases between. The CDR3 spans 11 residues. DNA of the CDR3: TGTGCCAGCAGGAGCCGGGGAGGCTACACCTTC. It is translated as CASRSRGGYTF.

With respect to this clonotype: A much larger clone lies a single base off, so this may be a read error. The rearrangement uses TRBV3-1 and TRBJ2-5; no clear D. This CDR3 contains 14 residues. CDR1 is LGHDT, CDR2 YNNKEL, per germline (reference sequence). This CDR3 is CASSQGSEQETQDF. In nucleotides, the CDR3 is TGTGCCAGCAGCCAAGGGTCGGAGCAAGAGACCCAGGACTTC.

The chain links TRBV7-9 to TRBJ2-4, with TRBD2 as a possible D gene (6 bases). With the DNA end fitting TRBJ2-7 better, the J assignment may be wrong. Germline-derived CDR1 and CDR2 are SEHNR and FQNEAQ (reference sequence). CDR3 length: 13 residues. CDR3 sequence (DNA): TGTGCCAGCAGCCCACCTTGGGGGGACGAGCAGTACTTC. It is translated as CASSPPWGDEQYF.

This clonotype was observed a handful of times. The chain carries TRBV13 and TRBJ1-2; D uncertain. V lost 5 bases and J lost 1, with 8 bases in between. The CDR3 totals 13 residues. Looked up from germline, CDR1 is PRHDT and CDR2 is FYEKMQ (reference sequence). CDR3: CASSTSDNYGYTF. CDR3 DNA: TGTGCCAGCAGCACCAGTGATAACTATGGCTACACCTTC. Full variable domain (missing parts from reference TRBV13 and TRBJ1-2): AAGVIQSPRHLIKEKRETATLKCYPIPRHDTVYWYQQGPGQDPQFLISFYEKMQSDKGSIPDRFSAQQFSDYHSELNMSSLELGDSALYFCASSTSDNYGYTFGSGTRLTVV.

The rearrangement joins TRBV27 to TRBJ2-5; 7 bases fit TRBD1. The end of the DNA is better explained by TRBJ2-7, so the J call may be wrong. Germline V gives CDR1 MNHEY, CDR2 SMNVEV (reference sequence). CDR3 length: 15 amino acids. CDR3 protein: CASSPPQGSPYEQYF. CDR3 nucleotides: TGTGCCAGCAGTCCCCCACAGGGGAGCCCCTACGAGCAGTACTTC.

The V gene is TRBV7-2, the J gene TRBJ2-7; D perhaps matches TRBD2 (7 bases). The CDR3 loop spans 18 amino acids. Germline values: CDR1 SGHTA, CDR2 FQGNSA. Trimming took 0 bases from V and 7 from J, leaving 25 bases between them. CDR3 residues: CASSLARAGATIYNEQYF. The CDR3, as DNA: TGTGCCAGCAGCTTAGCTCGGGCGGGGGCGACAATCTACAATGAGCAGTACTTC. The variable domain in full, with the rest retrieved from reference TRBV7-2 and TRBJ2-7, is GAGVSQSPSNKVTEKGKDVELRCDPISGHTALYWYRQSLGQGLEFLIYFQGNSAPDKSGLPSDRFSAERTGGSVSTLTIQRTQQEDSAVYLCASSLARAGATIYNEQYFGPGTRLTVT.